This TCR beta chain was profiled in a study of beta chain features in type 1 diabetes. Study as a whole: Patients were similar to healthy donors in age and gender (as well as in cell yields).

Investigators reverse transcribed all isolated RNA, so they sequenced expressed TCRB transcripts. Repertoires were generated with immunoSEQ multiplex PCR, while TCRdb's copy carries only in-frame clones and drops some. Here the sample spans around 40,000 clones, approximately 60% being singletons. With regard to this clone: The antigen is unknown.

Study conclusions and caveats: A definitive answer on HLA type influencing TCRB rearrangement was not reached here. VDJ junctions in type 1 diabetes patients carried more deletions and fewer insertions.

The sample consisted of Tregs from blood. The sequence came from a woman in her 30s in good health.

The CDR3 sequence: CASSLRTSGSGEQFF. For the CDR3, the DNA is TGTGCCAGCAGCTTAAGGACTAGCGGGAGCGGTGAGCAGTTCTTC. V is TRBV7-3 and J is TRBJ2-1; 13 bases line up with TRBD2. Germline trimming cut 1 base from V and 9 bases from J; bases unmatched to any gene: 3. CDR3 size: 15 residues. The germline V gene encodes CDR1 SGHTA and CDR2 FQGTGA.